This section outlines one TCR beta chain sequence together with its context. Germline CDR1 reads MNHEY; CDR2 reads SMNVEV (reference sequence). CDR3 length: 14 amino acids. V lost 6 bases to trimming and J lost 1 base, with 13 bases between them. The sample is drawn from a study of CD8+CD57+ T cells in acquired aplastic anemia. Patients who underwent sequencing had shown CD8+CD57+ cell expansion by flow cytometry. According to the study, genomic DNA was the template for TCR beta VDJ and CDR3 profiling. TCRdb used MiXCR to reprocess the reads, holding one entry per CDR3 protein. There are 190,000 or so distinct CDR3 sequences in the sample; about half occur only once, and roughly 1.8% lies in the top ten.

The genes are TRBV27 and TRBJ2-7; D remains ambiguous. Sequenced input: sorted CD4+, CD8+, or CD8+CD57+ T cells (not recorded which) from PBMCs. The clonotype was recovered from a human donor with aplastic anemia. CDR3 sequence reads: CASSPQVLSYEQYF. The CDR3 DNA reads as TGTGCCAGCAGCCCCCAGGTATTGTCCTACGAGCAGTACTTC.